A single sample gave rise to the 21 T cell receptor beta chains below, sequenced in a study of blood T cell repertoires in COVID-19 (dated by TCRdb to the early 2020s). The library relied on the immunoSEQ multiplex PCR assay. This immuneACCESS table, as held by TCRdb, lists in-frame sequences with V and J called but not all clones. Of the missing ones, under half trace to an unresolved V gene in checked studies; the others have no known cause. For this sample there are under 350,000 clones; 85% to 90% appear just once. The ten biggest clones cover about 4.6% of the sample. The specimen sequenced was peripheral blood. All receptors come from a man aged 35 to 55 with acute or convalescent COVID-19.

This sequence joins TRBV9 and TRBJ1-5, with a tentative D call TRBD1 (5 bases). Germline CDR1 reads SGDLS; CDR2 reads YYNGEE. V was cut by 0 bases and J by 2 bases, with 9 bases left in between. This CDR3 spans 15 amino acids. CDR3 region: CASSVDGGGNQPQHF. DNA of the CDR3: TGTGCCAGCAGCGTAGATGGGGGGGGCAATCAGCCCCAGCATTTT.

The chain has TRBV11-1 and TRBJ2-7; the match to TRBD1 covers 7 bases. Germline V gene data show CDR1 as SGHAT and CDR2 as FQDESV (reference sequence). Losses at the gene ends were 4 bases for V and 0 bases for J; bases not matched to a gene: 3. This CDR3 is built from 14 residues. The CDR3 loop reads CASSSQGRSYEQYF. The CDR3 DNA is TGTGCCAGCAGCTCACAGGGGCGCTCCTACGAGCAGTACTTC. Drawing the rest from reference TRBV11-1 and TRBJ2-7, the complete variable domain is EAEVAQSPRYKITEKSQAVAFWCDPISGHATLYWYRQILGQGPELLVQFQDESVVDDSQLPKDRFSAERLKGVDSTLKIQPAELGDSAMYLCASSSQGRSYEQYFGPGTRLTVT.

This clone appeared once. V is TRBV5-1 and J is TRBJ2-2, with a possible D match to TRBD2 (7 bases). Germline loops: CDR1 SGHRS, CDR2 YFSETQ. V was clipped by 5 bases and J by 5 bases, with 16 bases between them. The CDR3 consists of 15 residues. In DNA form, the CDR3 reads TGCGCCAGCAGAAGGGAACAGGGAGGGACCGGGGAGCTGTTTTTT. Its protein is CASRREQGGTGELFF.

The J gene is TRBJ1-1, the V gene TRBV7-2; TRBD1 agrees at 8 bases. The CDR3 has 15 residues. With V trimmed by 5 bases and J by 1 base, 6 bases remained unmatched. Germline assignment: CDR1 SGHTA and CDR2 FQGNSA. The CDR3 coding sequence is TGTGCCAGCAGCCCTCGGACAGGGTCGAACACTGAAGCTTTCTTT. Amino acid sequence: CASSPRTGSNTEAFF.

This clone was observed a single time. The chain employs TRBV5-4 and TRBJ2-3, with D tentatively TRBD1 (6 bases). Germline assignment: CDR1 SGHNT and CDR2 YYREEE (reference sequence). Trimming took off 4 bases at V and 8 bases at J, with 14 bases between the two ends. The CDR3 covers 13 residues. The CDR3: CASSPSDRFTQYF. CDR3 in DNA: TGTGCCAGCAGCCCTTCCGACAGGTTTACGCAGTATTTT.

The gene calls are TRBV18 and TRBJ1-2; D might be TRBD1 (5 bases). Germline values: CDR1 KGHSH, CDR2 LQKENI. The CDR3 is 16 amino acids. The V gene lost 6 bases and the J gene lost 4 bases, with 21 bases spanning the gap. The CDR3 protein is CASSEIGADNIYGYTF. Here the CDR3 DNA reads TGTGCCAGCTCCGAAATTGGGGCAGATAATATCTATGGCTACACCTTC.

The chain links TRBV6-6 to TRBJ2-2; 7 positions agree with TRBD1. Germline V gives CDR1 MNHNY, CDR2 SVGAGI (reference sequence). Trimming took 6 bases from V and 7 from J; bases not matched to a gene: 11. This CDR3 contains 15 residues. The CDR3 reads CASRLRQGESGELFF. As DNA, the CDR3 is TGTGCCAGCAGGCTTAGACAGGGAGAGAGCGGGGAGCTGTTTTTT.

The chain carries TRBV2 and TRBJ2-7, with TRBD1 matching 9 bases. Trimming took 7 bases from V and 3 from J; bases not matched to a gene: 4. Germline-derived CDR1 and CDR2 are SNHLY and FYNNEI. This CDR3 is built from 13 residues. The DNA of the CDR3 is TGTGCCAGCATGAGGGACAGGGACTACGAGCAGTACTTC. As protein: CASMRDRDYEQYF.

V gene TRBV12-5 combines with J gene TRBJ2-2, with D possibly TRBD1 on 6 matching bases. The CDR3 consists of 16 residues. The V gene's germline CDR1 is LGHNT and CDR2 FRNRAP. Deletions cut 1 base from V and 3 bases from J, with 12 bases between. In DNA form, the CDR3 reads TGTGCTAGTGGTTTGGCCAGGGGTTGGGACACCGGGGAGCTGTTTTTT. Translated: CASGLARGWDTGELFF.

V is TRBV6-6 and J is TRBJ1-2; TRBD1 agrees at 8 bases. The J segment lost 2 bases and the V segment lost 5 bases, leaving 13 bases of the junction unmatched. The CDR3 contains 17 residues. CDR1 and CDR2 (germline): MNHNY, SVGAGI (reference sequence). CDR3 sequence: CASSPRKGQGANYGYTF. The CDR3 region has the DNA TGTGCCAGCAGTCCTAGGAAAGGACAGGGAGCCAACTATGGCTACACCTTC.

The chain carries TRBV27 and TRBJ1-2; 8 bases fit TRBD1. This CDR3 has 16 amino acids. With V trimmed by 6 bases and J by 4 bases, 13 bases remained unmatched. Per the germline V gene, CDR1 is MNHEY and CDR2 is SMNVEV (reference sequence). The CDR3 here is CASSTDARTGLYGYTF. The CDR3 coding sequence is TGTGCCAGCAGCACCGACGCCAGGACAGGGCTCTATGGCTACACCTTC.

The chain couples TRBV5-1 to TRBJ2-3; 8 positions agree with TRBD1. Looked up from germline, CDR1 is SGHRS and CDR2 is YFSETQ. The CDR3 loop spans 16 amino acids. With 3 bases clipped from V and 1 base from J, the junction kept 7 bases outside the gene matches. This CDR3 reads CASSSETGVGTDTQYF. For the CDR3, the DNA is TGCGCCAGCAGCTCTGAGACAGGGGTCGGCACAGATACGCAGTATTTT.

The chain combines TRBV12-5 with TRBJ2-7; TRBD1 agrees at 7 bases. Germline CDR1 and CDR2: LGHNT and FRNRAP. The CDR3 spans 14 residues. Trimming at V came to 3 bases and at J to 6 bases, leaving 8 bases not matched to a gene. The CDR3: CASGLQGMLGEQYF. The CDR3 coding sequence is TGTGCTAGTGGTTTACAGGGGATGCTCGGCGAGCAGTACTTC.

The chain uses TRBV5-1 and TRBJ2-7; D gene unclear. This CDR3 has 14 amino acids. V gave up 0 bases and J gave up 2 bases, with 9 bases separating them. Per germline, CDR1 SGHRS and CDR2 YFSETQ. The CDR3 protein is CASSLAAGTYEQYF. The CDR3 region has the DNA TGCGCCAGCAGCTTGGCGGCAGGTACCTACGAGCAGTACTTC.

This rearrangement joins TRBV5-6 to TRBJ2-7, with D perhaps matching TRBD2 (6 bases). In germline, CDR1 is SGHDT, CDR2 YYEEEE. V dropped 4 bases and J dropped 6 bases, with 17 bases sitting between them. The CDR3 covers 14 residues. The CDR3 region is CASSAGWRAIEQYF. The CDR3 DNA sequence: TGTGCCAGCAGCGCGGGGTGGCGGGCTATCGAGCAGTACTTC.

This clone was detected a few times. The gene calls are TRBV29-1 and TRBJ2-2; tentative D call: TRBD2 (6 bases). This CDR3 contains 14 residues. V lost 6 bases, J lost 5 bases, and 16 bases lay in between. Germline loops: CDR1 SQVTM, CDR2 ANQGSEA. CDR3: CSVIRDSSTGELFF. The CDR3 coding sequence is TGCAGCGTGATCCGGGACTCATCAACCGGGGAGCTGTTTTTT.

The rearrangement links TRBV10-1 to TRBJ1-2; no reliable D call. The V and J ends lost 6 bases and 0 bases respectively, with 17 bases between them. The CDR3 contains 16 residues. Germline lookup yields CDR1 WNHNN and CDR2 SYGVQD (reference sequence). CDR3 loop: CASRPPDRRPNYGYTF. Here the CDR3 DNA reads TGCGCCAGCAGGCCCCCAGATAGGAGGCCTAACTATGGCTACACCTTC.

J is TRBJ2-3 and V is TRBV7-6; TRBD2 agrees at 8 bases. The J segment lost 1 base and the V segment lost 1 base, leaving 4 bases of the junction unmatched. The germline V gene has CDR1 SGHVS and CDR2 FNYEAQ. The CDR3 consists of 16 residues. The CDR3 DNA is TGTGCCAGCAGCTTAGGTTCGGGACTAGGCACAGATACGCAGTATTTT. It translates to CASSLGSGLGTDTQYF.

The V call is TRBV5-4, the J call TRBJ2-7; 10 bases match TRBD1. This CDR3 is 13 amino acids long. Germline trimming cut 3 bases from V and 5 bases from J; bases unmatched to any gene: 2. The V gene's germline CDR1 is SGHNT and CDR2 YYREEE (reference sequence). The CDR3 reads CASSWDRGNEQYF. The DNA for the CDR3 is TGTGCCAGCAGCTGGGACAGGGGTAACGAGCAGTACTTC.

The chain has TRBV30 and TRBJ1-3; D ambiguous. CDR1 is GTSNPN and CDR2 is SVGIG in the germline V gene (reference sequence). V lost 4 bases, J lost 2 bases, and 9 bases lay in between. There are 13 residues in the CDR3. Written as DNA, the CDR3 is TGTGCCTGGACCGAAGCCGCTGGAAACACCATATATTTT. This codes for CAWTEAAGNTIYF.

This chain joins TRBV7-6 and TRBJ1-3, with a tentative D call TRBD1 (5 bases). The CDR3 totals 14 residues. Trimming took 6 bases from V and 2 from J, leaving 11 bases between them. Germline V gene lookup returns CDR1 SGHVS and CDR2 FNYEAQ. The DNA for the CDR3 is TGTGCCAGCAGGCAGGGTAAACCTGGAAACACCATATATTTT. Translation gives CASRQGKPGNTIYF.